This record covers a single T cell receptor (beta chain). Clones were read by immunoSEQ multiplex PCR, and TCRdb kept only the in-frame ones, dropping some. Here the sample spans 180,000 or so clones, around 88% being singletons. This sample was included in a study of T cell responses to AZD1222 COVID-19 vaccine. Germline lookup yields CDR1 SQVTM and CDR2 ANQGSEA. The CDR3 is 13 residues long. V gave up 4 bases and J gave up 6 bases, with 15 bases separating them. Material: peripheral blood, obtained on day 0 of AZD1222 vaccination. The V call is TRBV29-1, the J call TRBJ1-2, with no clear D. The TCR sequence derives from an adult in good health. CDR3 amino acids: CSVAGSYTDGYTF. The CDR3 DNA follows: TGCAGCGTTGCCGGGTCTTATACGGATGGCTACACCTTC.